This entry lists 3 T cell receptor beta chains sequenced from one sample in a study of T-cell memory formation after mild COVID-19. TCRdb recomputed calls from the 5' RACE reads with MiXCR, one row per CDR3 protein. The sample consists of fewer than 550,000 distinct CDR3 sequences, 15% to 20% of them appearing once. The sequenced sample was PBMCs or a T cell subset sorted from them (not recorded which). Every receptor here comes from an adult woman who had mild COVID-19 (a few samples of this study predate the infection). Cell type and time point are not known.

This clonotype was seen many times. V usage is TRBV7-8 and J usage is TRBJ1-2, with no clear D. The CDR3 length is 14 residues. V dropped 1 base and J dropped 9 bases, with 15 bases sitting between them. Looked up from germline, CDR1 is SGHVS and CDR2 is FQNEAQ. The CDR3 nucleotides are TGTGCCAGCAGCTTAGATCTGGCCACCCAAAGCTACACCTTC. Translated: CASSLDLATQSYTF.

This sequence joins TRBV4-3 and TRBJ1-4; D remains ambiguous. The V end was cut by 3 bases, the J end by 5 bases, with 13 bases between. The V gene's germline CDR1 is LGHNA and CDR2 YSLEER. The CDR3 is made up of 15 amino acids. The CDR3 reads CASSQQEGVNEKLFF. The CDR3 DNA sequence: TGCGCCAGCAGCCAGCAAGAGGGCGTCAATGAAAAACTGTTTTTT.

The rearrangement joins TRBV29-1 to TRBJ1-2; D call uncertain. This CDR3 has 12 amino acids. Deletions cut 7 bases from V and 4 bases from J, with 13 bases between. CDR1 is SQVTM and CDR2 is ANQGSEA in the germline V gene. CDR3 nucleotide sequence: TGCAGCGCCGGATCCCGAAGCTATGGCTACACCTTC. This encodes CSAGSRSYGYTF.